This TCR beta chain appears in the sequencing data of a study of neurological immune-mediated disorders. TCRdb recomputed calls from the 5' RACE reads with MiXCR, one row per CDR3 protein. The repertoire includes around 80,000 distinct CDR3 sequences, 9% to 12% of them detected once, and about 1.8% sits in the top ten. Germline CDR1 reads SQVTM; CDR2 reads ANQGSEA. The CDR3 has 13 residues. Trimming left V 6 bases short and J 3 bases short, with 12 bases between. The sequencing input was PBMCs. This clonotype was obtained from a man aged 35 to 55 in good health. The rearrangement joins TRBV29-1 to TRBJ2-1, with D possibly TRBD2 on 6 matching bases. The DNA for the CDR3 is TGCAGCGTCGCGGGACTCTACTACAATGAGCAGTTCTTC. It specifies CSVAGLYYNEQFF.